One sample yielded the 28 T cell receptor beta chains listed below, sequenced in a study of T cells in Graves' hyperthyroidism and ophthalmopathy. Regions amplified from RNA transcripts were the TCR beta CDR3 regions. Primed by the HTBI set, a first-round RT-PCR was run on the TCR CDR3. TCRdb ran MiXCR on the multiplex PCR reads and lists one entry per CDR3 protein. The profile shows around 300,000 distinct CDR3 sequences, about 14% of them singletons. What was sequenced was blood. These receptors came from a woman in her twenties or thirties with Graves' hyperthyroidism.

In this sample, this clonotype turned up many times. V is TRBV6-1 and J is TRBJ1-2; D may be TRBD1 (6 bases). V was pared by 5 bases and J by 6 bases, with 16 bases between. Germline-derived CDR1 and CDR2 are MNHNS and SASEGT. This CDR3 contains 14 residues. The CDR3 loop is CASSLSPGDHGYTF. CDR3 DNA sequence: TGTGCCAGCAGTTTGTCCCCAGGGGATCATGGCTACACCTTC.

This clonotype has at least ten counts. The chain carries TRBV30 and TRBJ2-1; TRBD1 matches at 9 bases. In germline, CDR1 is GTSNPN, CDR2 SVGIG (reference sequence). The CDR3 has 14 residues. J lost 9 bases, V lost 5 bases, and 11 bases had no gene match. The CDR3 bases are TGTGCCTGGGCCCCGGGACAGGGCATCACTGAGCAGTTCTTC. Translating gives CAWAPGQGITEQFF.

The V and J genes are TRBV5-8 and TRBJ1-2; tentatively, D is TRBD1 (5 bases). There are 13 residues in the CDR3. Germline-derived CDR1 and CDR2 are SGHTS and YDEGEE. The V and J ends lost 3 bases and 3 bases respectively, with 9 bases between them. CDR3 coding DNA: TGTGCCAGCAGCTACAGGAGGGACTATGGCTACACCTTC. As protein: CASSYRRDYGYTF. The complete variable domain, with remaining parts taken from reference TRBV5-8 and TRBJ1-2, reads EAGVTQSPTHLIKTRGQQATLRCSPISGHTSVYWYQQALGLGLQFLLWYDEGEERNRGNFPPRFSGRQFPNYSSELNVNALELEDSALYLCASSYRRDYGYTFGSGTRLTVV.

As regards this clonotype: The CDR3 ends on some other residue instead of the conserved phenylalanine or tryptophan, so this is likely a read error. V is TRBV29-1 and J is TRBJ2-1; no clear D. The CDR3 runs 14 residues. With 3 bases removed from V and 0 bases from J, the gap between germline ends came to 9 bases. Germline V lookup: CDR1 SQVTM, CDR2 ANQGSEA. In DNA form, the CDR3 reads TGCAGCGTTGATGCGGCCCGCTCCTACAATGAGCAGTTCTCC. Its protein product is CSVDAARSYNEQFS.

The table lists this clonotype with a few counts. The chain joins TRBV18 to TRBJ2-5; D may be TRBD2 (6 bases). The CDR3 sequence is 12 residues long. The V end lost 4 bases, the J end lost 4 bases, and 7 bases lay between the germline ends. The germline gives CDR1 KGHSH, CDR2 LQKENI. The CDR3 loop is CASSQGGETQYF. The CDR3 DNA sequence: TGTGCCAGCTCACAGGGAGGAGAGACCCAGTACTTC.

This chain's CDR3 is CSVETSYEQYF. The CDR3 nucleotides are TGCAGCGTCGAAACTAGTTACGAGCAGTACTTC. V and J are TRBV29-1 and TRBJ2-7, with a weak D call TRBD2 (5 bases). Germline lookup yields CDR1 SQVTM and CDR2 ANQGSEA. The CDR3 contains 11 residues. The germline V and J ends were trimmed by 6 bases and 4 bases, with 10 bases remaining between them.

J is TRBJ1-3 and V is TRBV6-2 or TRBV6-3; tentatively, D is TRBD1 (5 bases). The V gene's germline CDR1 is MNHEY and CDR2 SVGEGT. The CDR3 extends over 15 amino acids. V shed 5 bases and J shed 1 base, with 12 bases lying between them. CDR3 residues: CASSHGAVSGNTIYF. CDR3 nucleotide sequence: TGTGCCAGCAGTCATGGGGCAGTTTCTGGAAACACCATATATTTT.

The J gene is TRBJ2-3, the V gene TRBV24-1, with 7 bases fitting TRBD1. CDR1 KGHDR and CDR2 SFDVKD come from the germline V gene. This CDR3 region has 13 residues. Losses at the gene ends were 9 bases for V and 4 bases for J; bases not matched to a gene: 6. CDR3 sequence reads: CATATGRADTQYF. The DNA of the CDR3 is TGTGCCACCGCGACAGGGCGGGCAGATACGCAGTATTTT.

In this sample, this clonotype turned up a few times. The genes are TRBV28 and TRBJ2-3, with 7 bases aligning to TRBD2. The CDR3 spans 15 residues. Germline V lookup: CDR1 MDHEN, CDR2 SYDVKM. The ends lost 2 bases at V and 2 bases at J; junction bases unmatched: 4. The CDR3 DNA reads TGTGCCAGCAGTTTAAGGCTAGCGGACACAGATACGCAGTATTTT. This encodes CASSLRLADTDTQYF.

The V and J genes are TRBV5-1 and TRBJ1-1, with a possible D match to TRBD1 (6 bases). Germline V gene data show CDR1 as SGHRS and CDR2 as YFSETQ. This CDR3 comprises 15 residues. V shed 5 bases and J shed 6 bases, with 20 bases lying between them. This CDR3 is CASRTGSIISAEAFF. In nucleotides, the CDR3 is TGCGCCAGCAGGACAGGATCCATCATCAGCGCTGAAGCTTTCTTT. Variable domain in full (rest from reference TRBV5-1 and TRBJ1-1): KAGVTQTPRYLIKTRGQQVTLSCSPISGHRSVSWYQQTPGQGLQFLFEYFSETQRNKGNFPGRFSGRQFSNSRSEMNVSTLELGDSALYLCASRTGSIISAEAFFGQGTRLTVV.

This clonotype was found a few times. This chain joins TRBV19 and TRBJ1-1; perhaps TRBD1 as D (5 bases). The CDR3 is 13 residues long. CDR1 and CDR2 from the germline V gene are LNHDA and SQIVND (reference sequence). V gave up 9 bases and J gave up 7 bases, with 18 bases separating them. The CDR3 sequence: CASRPKAGVEAFF. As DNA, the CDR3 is TGTGCCAGCCGCCCTAAAGCGGGGGTTGAAGCTTTCTTT.

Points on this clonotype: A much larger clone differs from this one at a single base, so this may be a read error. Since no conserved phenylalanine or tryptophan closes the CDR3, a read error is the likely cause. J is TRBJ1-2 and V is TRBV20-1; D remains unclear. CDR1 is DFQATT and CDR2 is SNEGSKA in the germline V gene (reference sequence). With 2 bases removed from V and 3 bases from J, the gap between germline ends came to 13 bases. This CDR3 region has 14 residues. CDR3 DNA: TGCAGTGCTAGAATTCCCGGTCTTGACTATGGCTACACCGTC. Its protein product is CSARIPGLDYGYTV.

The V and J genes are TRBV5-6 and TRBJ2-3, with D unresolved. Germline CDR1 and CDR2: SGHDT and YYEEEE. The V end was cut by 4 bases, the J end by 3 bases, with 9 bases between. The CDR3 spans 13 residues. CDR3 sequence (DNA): TGTGCCAGCAGCCCAATCGGTACAGATACGCAGTATTTT. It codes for CASSPIGTDTQYF. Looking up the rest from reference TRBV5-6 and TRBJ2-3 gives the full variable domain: DAGVTQSPTHLIKTRGQQVTLRCSPKSGHDTVSWYQQALGQGPQFIFQYYEEEERQRGNFPDRFSGHQFPNYSSELNVNALLLGDSALYLCASSPIGTDTQYFGPGTRLTVL.

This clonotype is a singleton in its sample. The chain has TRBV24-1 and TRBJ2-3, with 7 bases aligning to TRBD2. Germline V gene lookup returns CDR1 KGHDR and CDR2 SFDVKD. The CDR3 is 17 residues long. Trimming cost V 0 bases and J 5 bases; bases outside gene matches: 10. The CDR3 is CATSDLDHSGNQDTQYF. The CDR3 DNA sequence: TGTGCCACCAGTGATTTGGACCACAGCGGGAATCAAGATACGCAGTATTTT.

CDR3 amino acids: CASSYPRQGSTGELFF. The CDR3 nucleotides read TGTGCCAGCAGTTACCCTCGCCAGGGTAGCACCGGGGAGCTGTTTTTT. The chain uses TRBV6-2 or TRBV6-3 and TRBJ2-2; D may be TRBD1 (5 bases). Germline V gives CDR1 MNHEY, CDR2 SVGEGT. Between the trimmed V and J ends, which lost 2 bases and 4 bases, there was a span of 14 bases. The length of the CDR3 is 16 residues.

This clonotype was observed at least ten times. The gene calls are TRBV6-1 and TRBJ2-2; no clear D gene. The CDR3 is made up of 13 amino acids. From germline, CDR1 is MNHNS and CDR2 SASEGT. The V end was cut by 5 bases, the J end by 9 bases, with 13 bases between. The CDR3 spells CASSSQQGWELFF. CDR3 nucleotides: TGTGCCAGCAGTTCCCAGCAAGGGTGGGAGCTGTTTTTT.

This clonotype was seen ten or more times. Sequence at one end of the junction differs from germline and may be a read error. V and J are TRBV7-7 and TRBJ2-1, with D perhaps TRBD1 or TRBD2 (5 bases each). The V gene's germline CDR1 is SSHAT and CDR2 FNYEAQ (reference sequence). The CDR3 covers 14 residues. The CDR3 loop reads CASSLGASSDEQFF. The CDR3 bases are TGTGCTAGCAGCTTAGGGGCTAGCTCGGACGAGCAGTTCTTC. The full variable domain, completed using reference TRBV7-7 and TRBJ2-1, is GAGVSQSPRYKVTKRGQDVTLRCDPISSHATLYWYQQALGQGPEFLTYFNYEAQPDKSGLPSDRFSAERPEGSISTLTIQRTEQRDSAMYRCASSLGASSDEQFFGPGTRLTVL.

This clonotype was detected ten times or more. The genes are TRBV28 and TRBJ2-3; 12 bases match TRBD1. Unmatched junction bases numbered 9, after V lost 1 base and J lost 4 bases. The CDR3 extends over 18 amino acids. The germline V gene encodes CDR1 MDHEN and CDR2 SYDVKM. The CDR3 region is CASSLFGTGGIGPDTQYF. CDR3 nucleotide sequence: TGTGCCAGCAGTTTATTTGGGACAGGGGGCATCGGCCCAGATACGCAGTATTTT.

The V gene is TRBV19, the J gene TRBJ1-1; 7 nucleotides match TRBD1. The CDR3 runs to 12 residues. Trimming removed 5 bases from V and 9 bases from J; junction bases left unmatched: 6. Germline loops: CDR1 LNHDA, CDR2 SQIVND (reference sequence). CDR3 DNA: TGTGCCAGTAGTTCCGGGACAGACAAAGCTTTCTTT. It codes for CASSSGTDKAFF. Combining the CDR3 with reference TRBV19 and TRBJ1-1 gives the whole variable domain DGGITQSPKYLFRKEGQNVTLSCEQNLNHDAMYWYRQDPGQGLRLIYYSQIVNDFQKGDIAEGYSVSREKKESFPLTVTSAQKNPTAFYLCASSSGTDKAFFGQGTRLTVV.

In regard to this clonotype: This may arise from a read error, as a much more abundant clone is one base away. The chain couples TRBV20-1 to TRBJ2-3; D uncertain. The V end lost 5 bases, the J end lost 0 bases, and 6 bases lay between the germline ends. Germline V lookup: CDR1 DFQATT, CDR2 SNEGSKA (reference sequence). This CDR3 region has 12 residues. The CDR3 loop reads CSAPESTDTQYF. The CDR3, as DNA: TGCAGTGCTCCAGAGAGCACAGATACGCAGTATTTT.

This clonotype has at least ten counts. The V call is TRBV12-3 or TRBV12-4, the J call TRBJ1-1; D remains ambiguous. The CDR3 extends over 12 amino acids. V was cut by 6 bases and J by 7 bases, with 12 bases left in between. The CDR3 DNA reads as TGTGCCAGCAGGTTGGAGACTCGTGAAGCTTTCTTT. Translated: CASRLETREAFF.

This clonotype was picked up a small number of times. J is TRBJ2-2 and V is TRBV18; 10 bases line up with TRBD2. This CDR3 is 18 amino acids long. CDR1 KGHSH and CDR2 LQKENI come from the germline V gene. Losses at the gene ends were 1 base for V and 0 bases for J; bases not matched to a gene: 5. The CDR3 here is CASSPLRAGGPNTGELFF. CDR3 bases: TGTGCCAGCTCACCACTCAGAGCGGGAGGGCCGAACACCGGGGAGCTGTTTTTT.

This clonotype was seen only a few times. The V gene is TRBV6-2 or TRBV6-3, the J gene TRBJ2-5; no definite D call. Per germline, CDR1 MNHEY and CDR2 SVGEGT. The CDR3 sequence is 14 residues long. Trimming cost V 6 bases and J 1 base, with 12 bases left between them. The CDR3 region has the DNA TGTGCCAGCAGATTAAACCAATTCCAAGAGACCCAGTACTTC. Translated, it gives CASRLNQFQETQYF.

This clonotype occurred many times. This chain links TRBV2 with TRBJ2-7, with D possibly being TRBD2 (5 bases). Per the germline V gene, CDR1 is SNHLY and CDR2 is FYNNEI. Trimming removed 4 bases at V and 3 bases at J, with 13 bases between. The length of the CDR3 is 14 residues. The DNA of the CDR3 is TGTGCCAGCAGTGTGGAGGCTAACTACTACGAGCAGTACTTC. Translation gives CASSVEANYYEQYF.

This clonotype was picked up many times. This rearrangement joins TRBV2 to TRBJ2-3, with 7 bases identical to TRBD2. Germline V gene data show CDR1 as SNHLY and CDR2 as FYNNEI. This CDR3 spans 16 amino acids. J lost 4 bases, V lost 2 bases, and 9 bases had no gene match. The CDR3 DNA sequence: TGTGCCAGCAGTGAAAGGAGGACGGGAGGCGCAGATACGCAGTATTTT. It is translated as CASSERRTGGADTQYF.

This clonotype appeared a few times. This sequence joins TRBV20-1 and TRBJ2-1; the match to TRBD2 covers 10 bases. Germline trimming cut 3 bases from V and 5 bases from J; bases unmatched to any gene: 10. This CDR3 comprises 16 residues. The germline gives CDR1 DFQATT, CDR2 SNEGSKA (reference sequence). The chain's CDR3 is CSARTPLAGEHNEQFF. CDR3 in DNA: TGCAGTGCTAGGACGCCCCTAGCGGGAGAACACAATGAGCAGTTCTTC.

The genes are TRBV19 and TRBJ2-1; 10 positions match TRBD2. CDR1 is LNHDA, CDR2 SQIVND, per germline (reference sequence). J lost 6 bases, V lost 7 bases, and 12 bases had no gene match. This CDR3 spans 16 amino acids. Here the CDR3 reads CASTQIGASGSNEQFF. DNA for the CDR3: TGTGCCAGTACCCAAATCGGGGCTAGCGGGAGCAATGAGCAGTTCTTC.

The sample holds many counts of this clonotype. CDR3 in DNA: TGTGCCAGCAGCTTGTTTAGGGGCGAGCAGTACTTC. Protein sequence: CASSLFRGEQYF. The chain couples TRBV7-2 to TRBJ2-7, with D possibly TRBD1 on 5 matching bases. V was shortened by 3 bases and J by 6 bases, with 9 bases between the two germline ends. The germline V gene encodes CDR1 SGHTA and CDR2 FQGNSA. The CDR3 is 12 residues long.